The T cell receptor (beta chain) described here comes from a study of blood T cells in healthy people across ages. Study-level findings and limits: The recorded TCR beta diversity per million T cells decreased in a roughly linear manner with age.

Then a second PCR, running about 7 to 11 cycles, was carried out with a sample-barcoded 5' primer and a J-beta primer mix. Using its own MiXCR run on the 5' RACE reads, TCRdb lists one record per CDR3 protein. The table has hundreds of thousands of distinct CDR3 sequences, approximately 30% seen once. In this sample, this clonotype turned up many times. What it recognizes is unknown. J lost 1 base, V lost 5 bases, and 7 bases had no gene match. Germline assignment: CDR1 SGHRS and CDR2 YFSETQ. This CDR3 region has 15 residues. Source material: blood. This chain links TRBV5-1 with TRBJ2-3, with 7 bases fitting TRBD2. This TCR derives from a woman older than 75 in good health. The CDR3 is CASRRGEGGTDTQYF. The CDR3 DNA reads TGCGCCAGCAGGCGCGGGGAGGGAGGCACAGATACGCAGTATTTT. The variable domain in full, completed from reference TRBV5-1 and TRBJ2-3, reads KAGVTQTPRYLIKTRGQQVTLSCSPISGHRSVSWYQQTPGQGLQFLFEYFSETQRNKGNFPGRFSGRQFSNSRSEMNVSTLELGDSALYLCASRRGEGGTDTQYFGPGTRLTVL.